One and the same sample provided the 12 T cell receptor beta chains below, sequenced in a study of T cell repertoires in cytomegalovirus infection. A single record per CDR3 protein comes from TCRdb applying MiXCR to the reads. In the table there are 200,000 to 300,000 distinct CDR3 sequences, 12% of which are singletons. The specimen was PBMCs. Source of these receptors: a human donor in good health (CMV status not recorded). Some clones in this sample may be carry-over from other donors' samples.

The rearrangement joins TRBV20-1 to TRBJ2-2; TRBD2 aligns across 10 bases. The germline gives CDR1 DFQATT, CDR2 SNEGSKA (reference sequence). The CDR3 is 15 amino acids. Losses at the gene ends were 6 bases for V and 6 bases for J; bases not matched to a gene: 10. The CDR3 spells CSALETSGRPGELFF. CDR3 in DNA: TGCAGTGCCCTAGAGACTAGCGGGCGTCCCGGGGAGCTGTTTTTT.

In this sample, this clonotype turned up once. The J gene is TRBJ2-7, the V gene TRBV30, with D possibly being TRBD1 (7 bases). Trimming removed 1 base from V and 1 base from J, with 14 bases in between. CDR1 and CDR2 (germline): GTSNPN, SVGIG (reference sequence). CDR3 length: 15 residues. CDR3 region: CAWSGARGRSYEQYF. DNA of the CDR3: TGTGCCTGGAGTGGAGCCAGGGGGAGGTCCTACGAGCAGTACTTC. The variable domain in full, completed from reference TRBV30 and TRBJ2-7, reads SQTIHQWPATLVQPVGSPLSLECTVEGTSNPNLYWYRQAAGRGLQLLFYSVGIGQISSEVPQNLSASRPQDRQFILSSKKLLLSDSGFYLCAWSGARGRSYEQYFGPGTRLTVT.

The rearrangement links TRBV5-6 to TRBJ1-1; 8 nucleotides line up with TRBD1. Germline V gene sequence: CDR1 SGHDT, CDR2 YYEEEE. The V gene end was trimmed by 3 bases and the J gene end by 4 bases; junction bases not matched to a gene: 5. This CDR3 comprises 14 residues. The CDR3 DNA follows: TGTGCCAGCAGCTCCTACACAGGGGGCACTGAAGCTTTCTTT. Its translation is CASSSYTGGTEAFF. Full variable domain (remainder filled in from reference TRBV5-6 and TRBJ1-1): DAGVTQSPTHLIKTRGQQVTLRCSPKSGHDTVSWYQQALGQGPQFIFQYYEEEERQRGNFPDRFSGHQFPNYSSELNVNALLLGDSALYLCASSSYTGGTEAFFGQGTRLTVV.

This clonotype was counted a few times. The rearrangement joins TRBV7-2 to TRBJ2-1; 13 bases map to TRBD2. The CDR3 is made up of 16 amino acids. With 3 bases clipped from V and 10 bases from J, the junction kept 9 bases outside the gene matches. Per germline, CDR1 SGHTA and CDR2 FQGNSA. Here the CDR3 DNA reads TGTGCCAGCAGCTTCCTAACTAGCGGGGGGGCTCGGGAGCAGTTCTTC. It is translated as CASSFLTSGGAREQFF. The full variable domain, with the rest looked up from reference TRBV7-2 and TRBJ2-1, is GAGVSQSPSNKVTEKGKDVELRCDPISGHTALYWYRQSLGQGLEFLIYFQGNSAPDKSGLPSDRFSAERTGGSVSTLTIQRTQQEDSAVYLCASSFLTSGGAREQFFGPGTRLTVL.

This clonotype turned up a few times. A much more abundant neighbour one base away suggests this may be a read error. The J gene is TRBJ1-5, the V gene TRBV19; D uncertain. Germline V gene data show CDR1 as LNHDA and CDR2 as SQIVND (reference sequence). V was trimmed by 9 bases and J by 3 bases, leaving 9 bases between them. The CDR3 is 12 residues long. The CDR3 protein is CASRQTNQPQHF. CDR3 nucleotide sequence: TGTGCCAGCCGCCAGACCAATCAGCCCCAGCATTTT. The full variable domain, with the rest looked up from reference TRBV19 and TRBJ1-5, is DGGITQSPKYLFRKEGQNVTLSCEQNLNHDAMYWYRQDPGQGLRLIYYSQIVNDFQKGDIAEGYSVSREKKESFPLTVTSAQKNPTAFYLCASRQTNQPQHFGDGTRLSIL.

This chain uses TRBV5-1 with TRBJ1-1; D uncertain. V lost 4 bases and J lost 5, with 18 bases in between. The germline gives CDR1 SGHRS, CDR2 YFSETQ. This CDR3 spans 15 amino acids. CDR3: CASSREEGRRTEAFF. The CDR3 DNA is TGCGCCAGCAGCCGTGAAGAAGGGAGGAGGACTGAAGCTTTCTTT.

This clonotype showed up many times. The chain has TRBV7-2 and TRBJ2-5; 13 bases fit TRBD2. Losses at the gene ends were 4 bases for V and 3 bases for J; bases not matched to a gene: 2. Per germline, CDR1 SGHTA and CDR2 FQGNSA. This CDR3 is 15 amino acids long. As DNA, the CDR3 is TGTGCCAGCAGCTCGACTAGCGGGGGGAAAGAGACCCAGTACTTC. Protein sequence: CASSSTSGGKETQYF.

This clonotype was recorded a few times. This chain connects TRBV29-1 to TRBJ2-1; tentative D call: TRBD2 (6 bases). Trimming cost V 7 bases and J 7 bases, with 11 bases left between them. Germline-derived CDR1 and CDR2 are SQVTM and ANQGSEA. The CDR3 has 11 residues. CDR3 nucleotides: TGCAGCGCGATGACTAGGAATGAGCAGTTCTTC. As protein: CSAMTRNEQFF.

The table lists this clonotype with many counts. The gene calls are TRBV11-2 and TRBJ1-1; the D is unclear. The V and J ends lost 4 bases and 7 bases respectively, with 13 bases between them. The CDR3 runs to 13 residues. Germline lookup yields CDR1 SGHAT and CDR2 FQNNGV. CDR3 bases: TGTGCCAGCAGCTCCTTGAGTCGGGGTGAAGCTTTCTTT. Encoded protein: CASSSLSRGEAFF.

In this sample, this clonotype turned up a few times. This chain joins TRBV6-6 and TRBJ1-1; 7 bases are shared with TRBD1. J lost 1 base, V lost 6 bases, and 8 bases had no gene match. The CDR3 spans 15 residues. The germline gives CDR1 MNHNY, CDR2 SVGAGI (reference sequence). The CDR3 DNA follows: TGTGCCAGCAGCCCACAGGGGCGTGGGAACACTGAAGCTTTCTTT. Its protein product is CASSPQGRGNTEAFF.

There are many counts of this clonotype. The chain joins TRBV6-2 or TRBV6-3 to TRBJ2-1; 10 bases are shared with TRBD2. Germline V gene sequence: CDR1 MNHEY, CDR2 SVGEGT. J gave up 4 bases and V 0 bases, and 3 bases lay outside the gene matches. This CDR3 contains 16 residues. DNA for the CDR3: TGTGCCAGCAGTTACTCGAGAGCGGGAGGGTACAATGAGCAGTTCTTC. Translation: CASSYSRAGGYNEQFF.

The chain is built from TRBV6-5 and TRBJ2-3; D is perhaps TRBD2 (5 bases). V lost 2 bases, J lost 1 base, and 13 bases lay in between. Germline V gives CDR1 MNHEY, CDR2 SVGAGI. The CDR3 is made up of 16 amino acids. CDR3 amino acids: CASSYTRFGGTDTQYF. The CDR3 DNA reads TGTGCCAGCAGTTACACCCGATTCGGGGGCACAGATACGCAGTATTTT.